This passage covers 27 T cell receptor beta chains from one sample sequenced in a study of blood T cells in healthy people across ages. With a J-beta primer mix and a sample-barcoded 5' primer, a second PCR ran about 7 to 12 cycles. MiXCR, applied by TCRdb to the 5' RACE reads, yields one record per CDR3 protein. The table has approximately 810,000 distinct CDR3 sequences, more than 25% seen once. Sample: blood. The receptors stem from a woman older than 75 in good health.

This clonotype was picked up many times. The chain employs TRBV9 and TRBJ1-1, with a tentative D call TRBD1 (5 bases). The CDR3 is made up of 14 amino acids. Trimming pared 1 base from V and 1 base from J, leaving 8 bases between. Germline V gene lookup returns CDR1 SGDLS and CDR2 YYNGEE. The CDR3 loop is CASSVLGENTEAFF. The DNA for the CDR3 is TGTGCCAGCAGCGTACTAGGGGAGAACACTGAAGCTTTCTTT.

This clonotype has only a few counts. The chain joins TRBV2 to TRBJ1-1; 7 positions agree with TRBD1. V shed 9 bases and J 6 bases; nucleotides not matched to a gene: 10. The CDR3 loop spans 13 amino acids. Looked up from germline, CDR1 is SNHLY and CDR2 is FYNNEI. The CDR3 sequence: CARVTGKVSEAFF. The CDR3 nucleotides read TGTGCCAGAGTGACAGGGAAAGTCTCTGAAGCTTTCTTT.

This clonotype was seen at least ten times. The CDR3 region is CAIPGQRMNTEAFF. The CDR3 bases are TGTGCCATCCCGGGACAGCGCATGAACACTGAAGCTTTCTTT. The rearrangement links TRBV21-1 to TRBJ1-1; the table gives TRBD1 as D, unverified against the DNA. TRBV21-1 is a known pseudogene. The CDR3 is 14 residues long.

With respect to this clonotype: An end of the junction differs from the germline gene, which may be a read error. The rearrangement links TRBV12-3 or TRBV12-4 to TRBJ2-1; D not certain. The CDR3 loop spans 14 amino acids. CDR3 region: CVSSLSLSSNEQFF. For the CDR3, the DNA is TGTGTCAGCAGTTTGAGCCTCTCGAGCAATGAGCAGTTCTTC.

This clonotype was counted ten times or more. V is TRBV20-1 and J is TRBJ2-7; 8 nucleotides match TRBD1. This CDR3 is built from 13 residues. In germline, CDR1 is DFQATT, CDR2 SNEGSKA (reference sequence). With V trimmed by 6 bases and J by 3 bases, 7 bases remained unmatched. The CDR3 sequence: CSAKGQANYEQYF. CDR3 coding DNA: TGCAGTGCGAAGGGACAGGCGAACTACGAGCAGTACTTC.

In this sample, this clonotype turned up many times. The V and J genes are TRBV29-1 and TRBJ2-7; D gene ambiguous. The CDR3 is 11 residues long. In germline, CDR1 is SQVTM, CDR2 ANQGSEA. V gave up 6 bases and J gave up 2 bases, with 8 bases separating them. CDR3 sequence reads: CSVVVAYEQYF. CDR3 sequence (DNA): TGCAGCGTGGTGGTAGCCTACGAGCAGTACTTC.

This clonotype turned up a few times. CDR3 nucleotide sequence: TGCAGTGCTAGGGCAGGGGGCTCCTATAATTCACCCCTCCACTTT. It is translated as CSARAGGSYNSPLHF. The chain links TRBV20-1 to TRBJ1-6; 7 bases are a match to TRBD1. Unmatched junction bases numbered 2, after V lost 3 bases and J lost 0 bases. This CDR3 region has 15 residues. Per germline, CDR1 DFQATT and CDR2 SNEGSKA (reference sequence).

This clonotype was detected a few times. One base away lies a much larger clone, so this may be a sequencing read error. The chain employs TRBV20-1 and TRBJ2-5; D might be TRBD1 (6 bases). Germline CDR1 and CDR2: DFQATT and SNEGSKA (reference sequence). The CDR3 totals 14 residues. The CDR3 region has the DNA TGCTGTGCTAAGGCAACAGGGAAAGGAGAGACCCAGTACTTC. Amino acids: CCAKATGKGETQYF.

This clonotype was observed once. Just one base apart from a much larger clone, this may be a read error. The V and J genes are TRBV20-1 and TRBJ2-1, with D perhaps TRBD1 (6 bases). The J call may be faulty, since TRBJ2-7 better matches the DNA end. The CDR3 sequence is 14 residues long. Germline values: CDR1 DFQATT, CDR2 SNEGSKA (reference sequence). The CDR3 coding sequence is TGCAGTGCTAGAGGAGGGGGAACCTACAATGAGCAGTACTTC. Its translation: CSARGGGTYNEQYF.

The V and J genes are TRBV7-2 and TRBJ2-5; 9 nucleotides agree with TRBD2. With V trimmed by 2 bases and J by 0 bases, 10 bases remained unmatched. Per germline, CDR1 SGHTA and CDR2 FQGNSA. The CDR3 is 18 residues long. This CDR3 is CASSLKAGGPLYQETQYF. The CDR3 DNA follows: TGTGCCAGCAGCTTAAAGGCGGGGGGGCCTCTTTACCAAGAGACCCAGTACTTC.

Points on this clonotype: The junction and the germline gene differ at one end; a read error may be behind it. This chain links TRBV7-2 with TRBJ2-6; tentatively, D is TRBD1 (7 bases). The CDR3 covers 19 residues. The germline gives CDR1 SGHTA, CDR2 FQGNSA. The CDR3 coding sequence is TGTGCCAGCAGCCCGCGGGTAGGGGGCGGGGACTCTGGGGCCAACGTCCGGACTTTC. Translation gives CASSPRVGGGDSGANVRTF. Together with reference TRBV7-2 and TRBJ2-6, the CDR3 gives the full variable domain: GAGVSQSPSNKVTEKGKDVELRCDPISGHTALYWYRQSLGQGLEFLIYFQGNSAPDKSGLPSDRFSAERTGGSVSTLTIQRTQQEDSAVYLCASSPRVGGGDSGANVRTFGAGSRLTVL.

This clonotype was detected ten times or more. The gene calls are TRBV29-1 and TRBJ2-1; 9 nucleotides agree with TRBD1. V lost 5 bases, J lost 2 bases, and 4 bases stayed unmatched. Germline CDR1 is SQVTM and CDR2 is ANQGSEA. The CDR3 runs to 14 residues. The chain's CDR3 is CSVRGTGTYNEQFF. The CDR3 DNA reads as TGCAGCGTTCGGGGGACAGGGACCTACAATGAGCAGTTCTTC.

Only a few counts were recorded for this clonotype. The chain couples TRBV12-3 or TRBV12-4 to TRBJ1-1; maybe TRBD1 (6 bases). V lost 5 bases, J lost 1 base, and 8 bases lay in between. This CDR3 has 13 residues. The CDR3 loop is CASSDRRNTEAFF. Here the CDR3 DNA reads TGTGCCAGCAGTGACAGGCGGAACACTGAAGCTTTCTTT.

This clonotype was seen more than once but under ten times. This chain uses TRBV12-3 or TRBV12-4 with TRBJ2-5, with 15 bases that match TRBD2. The CDR3 runs 17 residues. The trim removed 5 bases at V and 4 bases at J, leaving 8 bases unmatched. The CDR3 region is CASSGLGLAGGVETQYF. The CDR3 DNA reads as TGTGCCAGCAGTGGATTGGGACTAGCGGGAGGTGTAGAGACCCAGTACTTC.

This rearrangement joins TRBV6-5 to TRBJ1-5; 8 bases agree with TRBD1. The CDR3 spans 16 residues. Losses at the gene ends were 6 bases for V and 2 bases for J; bases not matched to a gene: 9. The germline CDR1 and CDR2 sequences are MNHEY and SVGAGI. CDR3 sequence: CASRRTGSRGNQPQHF. CDR3 in DNA: TGTGCCAGCAGAAGGACAGGGAGTCGGGGCAATCAGCCCCAGCATTTT.

This clonotype was detected only a few times. The rearrangement joins TRBV6-6 to TRBJ2-3, with 9 bases matching TRBD2. The germline V gene encodes CDR1 MNHNY and CDR2 SVGAGI (reference sequence). The CDR3 is 15 amino acids. With V trimmed by 6 bases and J by 5 bases, 9 bases remained unmatched. The CDR3 reads CASSRKRGVEDTQYF. Here the CDR3 DNA reads TGTGCCAGCAGCCGCAAGCGGGGGGTTGAAGATACGCAGTATTTT.

The rearrangement uses TRBV5-1 and TRBJ1-1; possibly TRBD1 for D (6 bases). V lost 4 bases and J lost 3, with 10 bases in between. This CDR3 spans 13 amino acids. The V gene's germline CDR1 is SGHRS and CDR2 YFSETQ. CDR3 bases: TGCGCCAGCAGCACCAGGGGTGACACTGAAGCTTTCTTT. Encoded protein: CASSTRGDTEAFF.

Many counts were recorded for this clonotype. CDR3 DNA sequence: TGTGCCAGCAGCTTACGCGCAAGTGAGCAGTTCTTC. It yields the protein CASSLRASEQFF. The V gene is TRBV11-3, the J gene TRBJ2-1; unclear D gene. The CDR3 loop spans 12 amino acids. The germline CDR1 and CDR2 sequences are SGHNT and YENEEA. V lost 2 bases, J lost 9 bases, and 8 bases lay in between. Full variable domain (missing parts from reference TRBV11-3 and TRBJ2-1): EAGVVQSPRYKIIEKKQPVAFWCNPISGHNTLYWYLQNLGQGPELLIRYENEEAVDDSQLPKDRFSAERLKGVDSTLKIQPAELGDSAVYLCASSLRASEQFFGPGTRLTVL.

A few counts support this clonotype. This chain joins TRBV5-6 and TRBJ1-1; D not certain. CDR1 is SGHDT and CDR2 is YYEEEE in the germline V gene. Trimming pared 0 bases from V and 6 bases from J, leaving 12 bases between. The length of the CDR3 is 14 residues. The CDR3 sequence: CASSLALATPEAFF. The CDR3 bases are TGTGCCAGCAGCTTGGCCTTGGCAACTCCTGAAGCTTTCTTT.

This clonotype was detected only a few times. It may be a read error: a sequence one base away is much more abundant. This chain connects TRBV5-1 to TRBJ2-1, with D perhaps TRBD2 (6 bases). The DNA end lines up better with TRBJ2-7; the J call may be wrong. CDR3 length equals 15 residues. Germline assignment: CDR1 SGHRS and CDR2 YFSETQ. CDR3: CASSLSGDSYNEQYF. The CDR3 nucleotides are TGCGCCAGCAGCCTTAGCGGAGACTCCTACAATGAGCAGTACTTC.

The genes are TRBV20-1 and TRBJ1-6; D unresolved. The CDR3 is 13 amino acids. The ends were cut back, 4 bases at V and 7 bases at J, with 11 bases in the middle. Germline CDR1 DFQATT, CDR2 SNEGSKA (reference sequence). This chain's CDR3 is CSAMNVANSPLHF. CDR3 in DNA: TGCAGTGCTATGAACGTAGCCAATTCACCCCTCCACTTT.

Ten or more counts support this clonotype. V and J are TRBV20-1 and TRBJ2-7; 12 nucleotides match TRBD2. Unmatched junction bases numbered 6, after V lost 0 bases and J lost 3 bases. CDR1 DFQATT and CDR2 SNEGSKA come from the germline V gene (reference sequence). The CDR3 runs to 16 residues. For the CDR3, the DNA is TGCAGTGCTAGAGATGGAGGACTAGCGGGGCACTACGAGCAGTACTTC. Protein: CSARDGGLAGHYEQYF.

The J gene is TRBJ1-1, the V gene TRBV30, with D perhaps TRBD1 (5 bases). The V end was cut by 5 bases, the J end by 4 bases, with 17 bases between. Germline V gene sequence: CDR1 GTSNPN, CDR2 SVGIG (reference sequence). This CDR3 region has 14 residues. CDR3 region: CAWRLGGLSTEAFF. As DNA, the CDR3 is TGTGCCTGGCGATTGGGGGGGTTGAGCACTGAAGCTTTCTTT. The full variable domain, in which reference TRBV30 and TRBJ1-1 provide the parts outside the CDR3, is SQTIHQWPATLVQPVGSPLSLECTVEGTSNPNLYWYRQAAGRGLQLLFYSVGIGQISSEVPQNLSASRPQDRQFILSSKKLLLSDSGFYLCAWRLGGLSTEAFFGQGTRLTVV.

This clonotype was recorded a few times. The chain uses TRBV20-1 and TRBJ1-1; D is uncertain. Germline V lookup: CDR1 DFQATT, CDR2 SNEGSKA (reference sequence). Trimming removed 7 bases at V and 0 bases at J, with 15 bases between. The CDR3 sequence is 14 residues long. CDR3 in amino acids: CSGQRGRLNTEAFF. The CDR3 bases are TGCAGTGGTCAACGGGGTCGCCTGAACACTGAAGCTTTCTTT.

V usage is TRBV27 and J usage is TRBJ1-5, with D possibly being TRBD1 (6 bases). This CDR3 has 15 residues. The germline V gene encodes CDR1 MNHEY and CDR2 SMNVEV (reference sequence). With 8 bases removed from V and 7 bases from J, the gap between germline ends came to 21 bases. The CDR3 region is CASRSSGASGQPQHF. In DNA, the CDR3 is TGTGCCAGCCGTTCCTCAGGGGCCAGCGGGCAGCCCCAGCATTTT.

Ten or more counts support this clonotype. The CDR3 protein is CASSPTFYGGETDTQYF. In nucleotides, the CDR3 is TGTGCCAGCAGCCCGACGTTCTACGGGGGGGAGACAGATACGCAGTATTTT. This rearrangement joins TRBV7-2 to TRBJ2-3; 8 positions match TRBD2. The CDR3 runs 17 residues. Germline loops: CDR1 SGHTA, CDR2 FQGNSA. V shed 5 bases, J shed 3 bases, and the junction held 13 bases outside the gene matches.

This clonotype was found a few times. This chain joins TRBV14 and TRBJ1-1, with unresolved D. Germline assignment: CDR1 SGHDN and CDR2 FVKESK. The ends were cut back, 4 bases at V and 4 bases at J, with 13 bases in the middle. This CDR3 contains 14 residues. The DNA of the CDR3 is TGTGCCAGCAGCCGCGGGTTTAGAATCACTGAAGCTTTCTTT. This translates into CASSRGFRITEAFF.